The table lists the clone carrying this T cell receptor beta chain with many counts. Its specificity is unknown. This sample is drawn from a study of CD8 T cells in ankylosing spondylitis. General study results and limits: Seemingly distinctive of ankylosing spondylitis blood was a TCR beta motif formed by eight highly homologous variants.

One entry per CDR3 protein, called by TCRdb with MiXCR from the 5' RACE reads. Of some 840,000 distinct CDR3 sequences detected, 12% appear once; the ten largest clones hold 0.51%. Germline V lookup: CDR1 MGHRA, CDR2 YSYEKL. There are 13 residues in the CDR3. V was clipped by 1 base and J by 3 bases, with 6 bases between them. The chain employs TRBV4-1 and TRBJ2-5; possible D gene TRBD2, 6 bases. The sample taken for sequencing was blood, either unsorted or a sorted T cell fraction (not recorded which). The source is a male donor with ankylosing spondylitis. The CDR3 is CASSQGGEETQYF. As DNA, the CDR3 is TGCGCCAGCAGCCAAGGGGGGGAAGAGACCCAGTACTTC.